This T cell receptor (beta chain) was profiled in a study of T cell responses to AZD1222 COVID-19 vaccine. Assay used: immunoSEQ multiplex PCR; TCRdb lists only in-frame clones, some missing. In the table there are about 68,000 clones, roughly 86% of which are singletons. This CDR3 has 15 residues. J gave up 5 bases and V 3 bases, and 5 bases lay outside the gene matches. CDR1 and CDR2 from the germline V gene are LNHDA and SQIVND (reference sequence). This receptor was identified in an adult in good health. This sample comprised peripheral blood, obtained on day 0 of AZD1222 vaccination. The J gene is TRBJ2-3, the V gene TRBV19, with 10 bases lining up with TRBD1. The CDR3 nucleotides read TGTGCCAGTAGTATGAGGACAGGGGGGGGAGATACGCAGTATTTT. It yields the protein CASSMRTGGGDTQYF.